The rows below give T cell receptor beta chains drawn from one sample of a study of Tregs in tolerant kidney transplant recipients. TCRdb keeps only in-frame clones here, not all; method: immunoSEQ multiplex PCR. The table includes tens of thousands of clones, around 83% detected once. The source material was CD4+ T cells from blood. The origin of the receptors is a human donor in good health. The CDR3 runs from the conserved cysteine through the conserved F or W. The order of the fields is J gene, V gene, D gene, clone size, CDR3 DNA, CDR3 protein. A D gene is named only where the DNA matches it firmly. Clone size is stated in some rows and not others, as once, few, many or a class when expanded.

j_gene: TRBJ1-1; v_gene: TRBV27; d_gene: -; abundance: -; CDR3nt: TGTGCCAGCAGTTCCACCCGGACAGTAATGAACACTGAAGCTTTCTTT; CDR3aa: CASSSTRTVMNTEAFF
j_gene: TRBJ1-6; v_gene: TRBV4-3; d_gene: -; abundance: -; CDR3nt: TGCGCCAGCAGCCTGAACGGGGGGCAATCACCCCTCCACTTT; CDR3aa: CASSLNGGQSPLHF
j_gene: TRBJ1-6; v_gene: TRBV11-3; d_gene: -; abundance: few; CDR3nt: TGTGCCAGCAGCTTAAAGGACTCACCCCTCCACTTT; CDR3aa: CASSLKDSPLHF
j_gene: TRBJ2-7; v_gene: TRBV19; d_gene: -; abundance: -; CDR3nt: TGTGCCAGTAGTATAGTGGTGCAGGGTACTGGGGAGCAGTACTTC; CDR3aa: CASSIVVQGTGEQYF
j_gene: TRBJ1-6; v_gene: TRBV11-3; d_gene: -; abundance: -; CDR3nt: TGTGCCAGCAGCTTGTATGGGGGGATGGGATCACCCCTCCACTTT; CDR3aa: CASSLYGGMGSPLHF
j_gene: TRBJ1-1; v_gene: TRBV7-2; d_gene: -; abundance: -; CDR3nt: TGTGCCAGCAGCTTTGGGTTCATGAACACTGAAGCTTTCTTT; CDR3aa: CASSFGFMNTEAFF
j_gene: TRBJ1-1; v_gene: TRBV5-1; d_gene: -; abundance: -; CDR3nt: TGCGCCAGCAGCGCTGTGCCTCCGGACACTGAAGCTTTCTTT; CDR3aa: CASSAVPPDTEAFF
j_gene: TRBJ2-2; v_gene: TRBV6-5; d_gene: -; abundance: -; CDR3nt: TGTGCCAGCAGTACGTACACCGGGGAGCTGTTTTTT; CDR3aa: CASSTYTGELFF
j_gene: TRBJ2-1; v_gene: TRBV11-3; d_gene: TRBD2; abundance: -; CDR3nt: TGTGCCAGCAGCCCTCGAGAGACTAGCGACAATGAGCAGTTCTTC; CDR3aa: CASSPRETSDNEQFF
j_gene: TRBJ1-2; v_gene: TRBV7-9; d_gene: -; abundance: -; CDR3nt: TGTGCCAGCAGCTTAGATTATGGCTACACCTTC; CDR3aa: CASSLDYGYTF
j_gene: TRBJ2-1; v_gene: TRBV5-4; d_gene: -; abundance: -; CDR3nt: TGTGCCAGCTCTAATAAAGGGGGGAATGAGCAGTTCTTC; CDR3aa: CASSNKGGNEQFF
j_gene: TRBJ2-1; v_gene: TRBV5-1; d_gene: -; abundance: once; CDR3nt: TGCGCCAGCAGCTTGGTCCAGGGTCTAAACAATGAGCAGTTCTTC; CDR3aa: CASSLVQGLNNEQFF
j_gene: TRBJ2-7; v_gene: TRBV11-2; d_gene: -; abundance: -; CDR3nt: TGTGCCAGCAGCTTAGATGAGGGCCCCTACGAGCAGTACTTC; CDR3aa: CASSLDEGPYEQYF
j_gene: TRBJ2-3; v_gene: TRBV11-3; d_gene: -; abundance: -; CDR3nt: TGTGCCAGCAGCCCACGGGCCACAGATACGCAGTATTTT; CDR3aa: CASSPRATDTQYF
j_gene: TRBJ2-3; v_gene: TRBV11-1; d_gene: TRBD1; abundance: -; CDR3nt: TGTGCCAGCAGCTCTACAGGGGCAACAGATACGCAGTATTTT; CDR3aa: CASSSTGATDTQYF
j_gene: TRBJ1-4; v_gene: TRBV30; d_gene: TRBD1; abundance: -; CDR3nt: TGTGCCTGGACCCTCGGACAGGGTTCTGAAAAACTGTTTTTT; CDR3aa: CAWTLGQGSEKLFF
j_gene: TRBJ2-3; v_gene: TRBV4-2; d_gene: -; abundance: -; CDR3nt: TGTGCCAGCAGCCAAGATCCCGGGGGTGGTTTGGATACGCAGTATTTT; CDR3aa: CASSQDPGGGLDTQYF
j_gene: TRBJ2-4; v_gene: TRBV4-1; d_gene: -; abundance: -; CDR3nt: TGCGCCAGCAGCCGACAGGCGGGGAAGGGGGAACTAGCCAAAAACATTCAGTACTTC; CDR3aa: CASSRQAGKGELAKNIQYF
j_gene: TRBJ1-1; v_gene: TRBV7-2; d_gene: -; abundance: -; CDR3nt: TGTGCCAGCAGCTTAAGCCGGACAGACACTGAAGCTTTCTTT; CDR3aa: CASSLSRTDTEAFF
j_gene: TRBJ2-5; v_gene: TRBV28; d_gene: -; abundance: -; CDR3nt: TGTGCCAGCAGTGCCTACCAAGAGACCCAGTACTTC; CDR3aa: CASSAYQETQYF
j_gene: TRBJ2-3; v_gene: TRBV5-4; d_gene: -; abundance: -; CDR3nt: TGTGCCAGCAGCTTGGTATTGCAGGGCCCCACAGATACGCAGTATTTT; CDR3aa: CASSLVLQGPTDTQYF
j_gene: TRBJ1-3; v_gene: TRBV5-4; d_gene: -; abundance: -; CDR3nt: TGTGCCAGCAGCCAGCCTTCTGGAAACACCATATATTTT; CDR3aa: CASSQPSGNTIYF
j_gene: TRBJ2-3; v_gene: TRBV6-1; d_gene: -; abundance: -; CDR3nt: TGTGCCAGCAGTGAAGAGCCGTTTAGCACAGATACGCAGTATTTT; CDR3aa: CASSEEPFSTDTQYF
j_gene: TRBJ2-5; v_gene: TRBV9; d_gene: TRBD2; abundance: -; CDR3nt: TGTGCCAGCAGCGTAGAGGGCGGGGGGGCCAGAGAGACCCAGTACTTC; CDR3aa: CASSVEGGGARETQYF
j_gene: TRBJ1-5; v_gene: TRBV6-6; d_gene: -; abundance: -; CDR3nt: TGTGCCAGCAGCCTGACGGGGGTCGTGCAGCCCCAGCATTTT; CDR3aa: CASSLTGVVQPQHF
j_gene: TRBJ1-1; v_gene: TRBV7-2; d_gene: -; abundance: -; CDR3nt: TGTGCCAGCAGCTTAGCGCTCTCGGTCGGTGTAGGGTCGAGTGAAGCTTTCTTT; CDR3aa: CASSLALSVGVGSSEAFF
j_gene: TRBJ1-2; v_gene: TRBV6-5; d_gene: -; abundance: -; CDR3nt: TGTGCCAGCAGTTACTCCGGCAGGGGCTATGGCTACACCTTC; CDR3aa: CASSYSGRGYGYTF
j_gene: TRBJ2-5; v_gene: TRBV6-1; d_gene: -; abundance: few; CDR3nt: TGTGCCAGCAGCGAACCGGGGTCGTCCCAGTACTTC; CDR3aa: CASSEPGSSQYF
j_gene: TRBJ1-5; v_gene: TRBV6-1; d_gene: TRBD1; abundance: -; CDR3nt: TGTGCCAGCAGTCTGTCAGACAGGGGGTATCAGCCCCAGCATTTT; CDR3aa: CASSLSDRGYQPQHF
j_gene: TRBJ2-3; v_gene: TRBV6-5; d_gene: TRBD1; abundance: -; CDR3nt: TGTGCCAGCAGTCGACCGGGACAGGGGCCAGATACGCAGTATTTT; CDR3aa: CASSRPGQGPDTQYF
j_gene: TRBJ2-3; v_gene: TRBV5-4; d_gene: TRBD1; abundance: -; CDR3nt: TGTGCCAGCAGCGACCGGGACAGGCTGACAGATACGCAGTATTTT; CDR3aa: CASSDRDRLTDTQYF
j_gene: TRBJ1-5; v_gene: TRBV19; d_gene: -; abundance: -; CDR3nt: TGTGCCAGTAGTGGGGGCGCATATAGCAATCAGCCCCAGCATTTT; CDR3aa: CASSGGAYSNQPQHF
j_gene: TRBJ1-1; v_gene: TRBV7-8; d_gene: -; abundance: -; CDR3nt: TGTGCCAGCAGCTTTTTGACAGGATCTGAAGCTTTCTTT; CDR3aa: CASSFLTGSEAFF
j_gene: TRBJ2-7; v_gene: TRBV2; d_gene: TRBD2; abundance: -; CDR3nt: TGTGCCAGCTCCAGAGCGGGGTTATCCTACGAGCAGTACTTC; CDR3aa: CASSRAGLSYEQYF
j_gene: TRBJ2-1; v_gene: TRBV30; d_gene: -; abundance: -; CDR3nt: TGTGCCTGGAGTGGAGGGGCCGCACTTTCGGCACGCTTCTTC; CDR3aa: CAWSGGAALSARFF
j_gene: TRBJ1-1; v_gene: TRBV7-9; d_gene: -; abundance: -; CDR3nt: TGTGCCAGCACTAAGGGAAAGCTAGTAGAAGCTTTCTTT; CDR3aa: CASTKGKLVEAFF
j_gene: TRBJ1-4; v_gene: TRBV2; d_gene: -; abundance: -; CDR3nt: TGTGCCAGCAATGAGTGGGTCTTAAATGAAAAACTGTTTTTT; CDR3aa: CASNEWVLNEKLFF
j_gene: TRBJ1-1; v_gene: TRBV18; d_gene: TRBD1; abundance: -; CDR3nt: TGTGCCAGCTCACCCCTCCCGGGACAGGGACACACTGAAGCTTTCTTT; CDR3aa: CASSPLPGQGHTEAFF
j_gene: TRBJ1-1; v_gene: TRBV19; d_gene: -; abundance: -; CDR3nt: TGTGCCAGTAGTGTCCAGGGTAGGGGCACTGAAGCTTTCTTT; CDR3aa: CASSVQGRGTEAFF
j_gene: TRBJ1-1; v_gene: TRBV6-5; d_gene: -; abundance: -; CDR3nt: TGTGCCAGCAGTTACGAGGCGGAGAACACTGAAGCTTTCTTT; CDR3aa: CASSYEAENTEAFF
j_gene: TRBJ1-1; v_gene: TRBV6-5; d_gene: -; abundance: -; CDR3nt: TGTGCCAGCAGTTACGCGGCCTTGAACACTGAAGCTTTCTTT; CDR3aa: CASSYAALNTEAFF
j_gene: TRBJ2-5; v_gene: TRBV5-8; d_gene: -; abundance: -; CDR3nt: TGTGCCAGCAGCTTGGCTAGTATAAAGACCCAGTACTTC; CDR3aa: CASSLASIKTQYF
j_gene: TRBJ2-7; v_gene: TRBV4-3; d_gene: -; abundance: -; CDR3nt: TGCGCCAGCAGCCAAGACTTCGTAGCGGAGGACGAGCAGTACTTC; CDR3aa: CASSQDFVAEDEQYF
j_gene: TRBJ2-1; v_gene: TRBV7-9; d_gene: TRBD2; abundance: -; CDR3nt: TGTGCCAGCAGCCTGGGGTTTAGCGGGTCGAATGAGCAGTTCTTC; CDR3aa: CASSLGFSGSNEQFF
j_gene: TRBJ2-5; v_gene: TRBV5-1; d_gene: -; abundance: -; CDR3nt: TGCGCCAGCAGCTTGGGGCGGATAATAGGAGAAGAGACCCAGTACTTC; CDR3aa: CASSLGRIIGEETQYF
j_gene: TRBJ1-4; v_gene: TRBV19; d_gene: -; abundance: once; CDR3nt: TGTGCCAGTAGTATTCGGTCTCAGGCCGCAACTAATGAAAAACTGTTTTTT; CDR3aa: CASSIRSQAATNEKLFF
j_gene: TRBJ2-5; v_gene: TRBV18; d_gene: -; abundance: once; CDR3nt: TGTGCCAGCTCACCTTACCGGGACGGGAAAGAGACCCAGTACTTC; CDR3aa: CASSPYRDGKETQYF
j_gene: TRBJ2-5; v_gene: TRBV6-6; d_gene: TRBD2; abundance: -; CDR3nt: TGTGCCAGTCTCGGACTAGCGGGAGGGCGGGAGACCCAGTACTTC; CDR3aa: CASLGLAGGRETQYF
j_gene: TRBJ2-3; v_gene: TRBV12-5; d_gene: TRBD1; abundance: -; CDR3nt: TGTGCTAGTGGTTCACCCCCAGGGGGCCCGGTGGTAGATACGCAGTATTTT; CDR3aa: CASGSPPGGPVVDTQYF
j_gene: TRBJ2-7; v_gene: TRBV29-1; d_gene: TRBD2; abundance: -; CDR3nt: TGCAGCGTTAGCGGGAGGCTCTCCTACGAGCAGTACTTC; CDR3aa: CSVSGRLSYEQYF
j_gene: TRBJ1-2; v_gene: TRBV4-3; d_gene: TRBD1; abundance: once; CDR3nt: TGCGCCAGCAGCCAAGATGCGGACAGGGACTATGGCTACACCTTC; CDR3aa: CASSQDADRDYGYTF
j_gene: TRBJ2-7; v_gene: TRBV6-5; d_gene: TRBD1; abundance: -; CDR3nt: TGTGCCAGCAGTTACTCGGGACAGGGATCCTACGAGCAGTACTTC; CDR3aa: CASSYSGQGSYEQYF
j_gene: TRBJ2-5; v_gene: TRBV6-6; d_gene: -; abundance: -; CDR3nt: TGTGCCAGCAGGGGAACTAGTTCGCCAGAGACCCAGTACTTC; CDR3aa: CASRGTSSPETQYF
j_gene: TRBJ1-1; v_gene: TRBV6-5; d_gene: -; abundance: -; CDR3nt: TGTGCCAGCAGGACGCAGGGGACCTATGAAGCTTTCTTT; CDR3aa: CASRTQGTYEAFF
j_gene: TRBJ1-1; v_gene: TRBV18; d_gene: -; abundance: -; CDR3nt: TGTGCCAGCTCACCACCCACGAACACTGAAGCTTTCTTT; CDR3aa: CASSPPTNTEAFF
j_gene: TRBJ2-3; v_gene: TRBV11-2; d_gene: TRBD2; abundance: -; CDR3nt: TGTGCCAGCAGCTTAGGGGACTACACAGATACGCAGTATTTT; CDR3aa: CASSLGDYTDTQYF
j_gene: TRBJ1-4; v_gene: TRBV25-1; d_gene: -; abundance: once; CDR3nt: TGTGCCAGCAGCCAAGTTAATGAAAAACTGTTTTTT; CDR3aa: CASSQVNEKLFF
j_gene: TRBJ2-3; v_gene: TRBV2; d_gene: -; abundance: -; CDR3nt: TGTGCCAGCAGTGAAGTGGGGACTCGCACAGATACGCAGTATTTT; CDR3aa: CASSEVGTRTDTQYF
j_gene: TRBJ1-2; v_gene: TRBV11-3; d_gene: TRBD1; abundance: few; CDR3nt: TGTGCCAGCGGACAGGGGGCGCGGGGCTACACCTTC; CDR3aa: CASGQGARGYTF